The TCR beta chain described here comes from a study of naive and memory T cell subsets. This clonotype was counted a few times. Two oligonucleotides, mixed equimolar, formed the beta constant-region primer covering TRBC1 and TRBC2. TCRdb reprocessed the UMI-ligation and nested PCR reads via MiXCR and lists one record per CDR3 protein. The table lists 120,000 to 150,000 distinct CDR3 sequences, approximately 17% of them singletons. After removal of 5 bases from V and 0 bases from J, the junction contained 11 bases not matched to a gene. The germline CDR1 and CDR2 sequences are MDHEN and SYDVKM. The CDR3 is 17 residues long.

The material sequenced was naive CD4+ T cells from blood. The source of this sequence is a human donor in good health. The chain has TRBV28 and TRBJ2-7, with 9 nucleotides matching TRBD1. The CDR3: CASSRLPGQGNSYEQYF. DNA of the CDR3: TGTGCCAGCAGTAGACTACCGGGACAGGGTAACTCCTACGAGCAGTACTTC.